The clone carrying this T cell receptor (beta chain) was seen only a few times. Profiled with immunoSEQ multiplex PCR; TCRdb holds only in-frame clones, not every one. The profile shows around 180,000 clones, 90% to 95% of them singletons. With 6 bases clipped from V and 3 bases from J, the junction kept 10 bases outside the gene matches. Germline loops: CDR1 MNHEY, CDR2 SVGEGT. CDR3 length equals 15 residues. The sample originates from a study of control samples from healthy donors and cancer patients. This sequence joins TRBV6-2 or TRBV6-3 and TRBJ2-7; the match to TRBD1 covers 8 bases. The sequencing input was blood. The sequence was collected from a woman younger than 35 in good health. The CDR3 coding sequence is TGTGCCAGCAGCCGACGACAGGGGAAAAGCTACGAGCAGTACTTC. Translating it yields CASSRRQGKSYEQYF.